This T cell receptor (beta chain) originates from a study of blood T cell repertoires in COVID-19. At the level of the study: T cells, B-cell-depleted T cells, or PBMCs supplied cDNA or gDNA.

V was pared by 0 bases and J by 2 bases, with 2 bases of the junction left unmatched. The CDR3 runs to 14 residues. CDR1 SGHKS and CDR2 YYEKEE come from the germline V gene (reference sequence). In the original processing: Scientists estimated how many nucleated cells there were by amplifying reference gene primers. TCRdb keeps only in-frame clones here, not all; method: immunoSEQ multiplex PCR. D and trimming were read from the DNA, whereas the V and J calls and clone size are those reported in that table. Of over 100,000 clones in the sample, around 87% are singletons; the top ten hold around 16%. This TCR derives from a man between 50 and 59 years old with acute or convalescent COVID-19. The specimen sequenced was peripheral blood. The chain recombines TRBV5-5 with TRBJ2-7; TRBD2 aligns across 7 bases. This chain's CDR3 is CASSLGAGAYEQYF. CDR3 in DNA: TGTGCCAGCAGCTTGGGTGCGGGGGCCTACGAGCAGTACTTC.